This TCR beta chain was identified in a study of cytomegalovirus exposure and HLA in healthy donors. Findings and caveats of the study: The study flagged some 170 TCR beta chains as cytomegalovirus-associated.

CDR1 is KGHSH and CDR2 is LQKENI in the germline V gene. The CDR3 runs 14 residues. With 1 base removed from V and 7 bases from J, the gap between germline ends came to 11 bases. Primers for the PCR totalled 60 Vbeta and 13 Jbeta. The repertoire was sequenced with immunoSEQ multiplex PCR; TCRdb's copy has only in-frame clones and lacks some. The table lists about 72,000 clones, more than 75% of them singletons. Points on this clone: What it binds is not known.

The receptor's source is a man between 18 and 29 years old in good health and CMV-seronegative. The chain couples TRBV18 to TRBJ1-5, with TRBD1 as a possible D gene (5 bases). Sequencing was carried out using PBMCs. The DNA for the CDR3 is TGTGCCAGCTCACCACAGGGGAAGGGGCAGCCCCAGCATTTT. Protein product: CASSPQGKGQPQHF.